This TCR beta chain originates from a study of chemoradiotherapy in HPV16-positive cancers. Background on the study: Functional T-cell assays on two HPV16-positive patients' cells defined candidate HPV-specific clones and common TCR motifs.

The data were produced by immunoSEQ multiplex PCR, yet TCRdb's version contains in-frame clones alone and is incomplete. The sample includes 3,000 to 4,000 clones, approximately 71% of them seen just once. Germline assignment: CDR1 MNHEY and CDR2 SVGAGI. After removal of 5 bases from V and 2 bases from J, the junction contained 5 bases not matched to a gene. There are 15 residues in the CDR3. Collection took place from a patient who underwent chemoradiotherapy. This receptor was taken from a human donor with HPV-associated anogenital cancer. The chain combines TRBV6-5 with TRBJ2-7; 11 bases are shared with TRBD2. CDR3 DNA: TGTGCCAGCAGTCCCGGGACTAGCGGACCCTACGAGCAGTACGTC. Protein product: CASSPGTSGPYEQYV.